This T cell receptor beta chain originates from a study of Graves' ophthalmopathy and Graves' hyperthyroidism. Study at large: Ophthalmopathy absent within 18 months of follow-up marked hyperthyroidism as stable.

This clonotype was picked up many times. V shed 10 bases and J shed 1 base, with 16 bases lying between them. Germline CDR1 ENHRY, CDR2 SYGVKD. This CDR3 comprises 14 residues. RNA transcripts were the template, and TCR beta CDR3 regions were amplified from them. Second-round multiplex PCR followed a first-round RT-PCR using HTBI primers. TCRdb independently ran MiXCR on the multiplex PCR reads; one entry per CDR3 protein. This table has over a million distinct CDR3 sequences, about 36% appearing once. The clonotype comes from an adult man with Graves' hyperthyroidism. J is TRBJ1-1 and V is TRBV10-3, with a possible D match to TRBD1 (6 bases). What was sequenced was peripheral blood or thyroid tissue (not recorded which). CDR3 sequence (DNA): TGTGCCAGTCACAAGGGGGTGGAGAACACTGAAGCTTTCTTT. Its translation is CASHKGVENTEAFF.